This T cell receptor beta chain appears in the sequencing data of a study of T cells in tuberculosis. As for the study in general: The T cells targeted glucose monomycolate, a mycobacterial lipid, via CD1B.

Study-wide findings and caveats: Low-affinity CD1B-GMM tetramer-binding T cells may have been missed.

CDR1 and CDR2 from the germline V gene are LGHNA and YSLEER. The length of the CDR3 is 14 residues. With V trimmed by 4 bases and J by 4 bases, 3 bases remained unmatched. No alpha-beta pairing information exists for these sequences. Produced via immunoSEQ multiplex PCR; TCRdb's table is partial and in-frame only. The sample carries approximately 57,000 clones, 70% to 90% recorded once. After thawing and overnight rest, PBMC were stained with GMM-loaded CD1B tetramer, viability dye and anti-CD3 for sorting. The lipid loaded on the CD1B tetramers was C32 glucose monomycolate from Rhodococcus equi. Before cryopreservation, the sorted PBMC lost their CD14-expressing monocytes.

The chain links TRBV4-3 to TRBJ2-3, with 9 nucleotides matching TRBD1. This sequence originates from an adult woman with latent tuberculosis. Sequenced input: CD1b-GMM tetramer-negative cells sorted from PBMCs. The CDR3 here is CASSRGTGPDTQYF. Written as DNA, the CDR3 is TGCGCCAGCAGCCGCGGGACAGGGCCAGATACGCAGTATTTT.